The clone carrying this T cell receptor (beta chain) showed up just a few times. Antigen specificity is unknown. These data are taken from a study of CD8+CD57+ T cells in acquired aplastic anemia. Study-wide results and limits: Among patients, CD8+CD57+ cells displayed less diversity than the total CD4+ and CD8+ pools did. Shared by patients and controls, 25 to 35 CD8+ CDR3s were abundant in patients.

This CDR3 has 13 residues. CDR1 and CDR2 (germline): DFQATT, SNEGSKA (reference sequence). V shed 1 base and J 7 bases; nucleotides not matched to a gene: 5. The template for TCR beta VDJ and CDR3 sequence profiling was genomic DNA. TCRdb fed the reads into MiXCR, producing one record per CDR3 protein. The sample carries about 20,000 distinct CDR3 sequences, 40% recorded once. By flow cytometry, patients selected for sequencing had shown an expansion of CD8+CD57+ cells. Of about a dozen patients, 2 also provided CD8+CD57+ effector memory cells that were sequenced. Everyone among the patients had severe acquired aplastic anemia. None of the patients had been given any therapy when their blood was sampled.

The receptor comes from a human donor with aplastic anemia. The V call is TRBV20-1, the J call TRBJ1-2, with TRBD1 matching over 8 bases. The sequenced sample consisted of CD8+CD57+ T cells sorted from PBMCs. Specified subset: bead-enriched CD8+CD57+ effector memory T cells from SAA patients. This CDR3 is CSARGTGHVGYTF. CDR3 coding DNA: TGCAGTGCTAGAGGGACAGGGCATGTTGGCTACACCTTC.